A single sample gave rise to the 15 T cell receptor beta chains below, sequenced in a study of cytomegalovirus exposure and HLA in healthy donors. Use of 60 Vbeta and 13 Jbeta primers characterized the PCR. Assay: immunoSEQ multiplex PCR; the TCRdb copy retains only in-frame clones and omits some. This sample has 150,000 to 170,000 clones, with around 80% found just once. Material for sequencing was PBMCs. The receptors here all came from a woman between 40 and 55 years old in good health and CMV-seronegative.

J is TRBJ1-1 and V is TRBV30; 12 bases are shared with TRBD1. The CDR3 totals 15 residues. V was clipped by 6 bases and J by 4 bases; unmatched bases: 9. Germline CDR1 and CDR2: GTSNPN and SVGIG (reference sequence). CDR3 protein: CACNYRDRGLTEAFF. The CDR3, as DNA: TGTGCCTGTAACTACCGGGACAGGGGGCTCACTGAAGCTTTCTTT. Together with reference TRBV30 and TRBJ1-1, the CDR3 gives the full variable domain: SQTIHQWPATLVQPVGSPLSLECTVEGTSNPNLYWYRQAAGRGLQLLFYSVGIGQISSEVPQNLSASRPQDRQFILSSKKLLLSDSGFYLCACNYRDRGLTEAFFGQGTRLTVV.

The chain carries TRBV15 and TRBJ1-4, with TRBD1 matching over 7 bases. Per the germline V gene, CDR1 is LNHNV and CDR2 is YYDKDF (reference sequence). The CDR3 runs 16 residues. The trim removed 0 bases at V and 8 bases at J, leaving 9 bases unmatched. This CDR3 is CATSRDRGGGREKLFF. As DNA, the CDR3 is TGTGCCACCAGCAGAGATCGTGGAGGGGGCAGAGAAAAACTGTTTTTT.

V is TRBV28 and J is TRBJ1-5, with 11 positions matching TRBD1. V was pared by 3 bases and J by 6 bases, with 4 bases of the junction left unmatched. CDR3 length equals 15 residues. In germline, CDR1 is MDHEN, CDR2 SYDVKM. In DNA, the CDR3 is TGTGCCAGCAGTTTGGACAGGGGGCTGACTCAGCCCCAGCATTTT. As protein: CASSLDRGLTQPQHF.

The DNA for the CDR3 is TGCGCCAGCAGCGCGGACAGCTATAATGAAAAACTGTTTTTT. It translates to CASSADSYNEKLFF. This sequence joins TRBV5-1 and TRBJ1-4; tentatively, D is TRBD1 (6 bases). CDR1 is SGHRS, CDR2 YFSETQ, per germline. The CDR3 is 14 amino acids. V lost 4 bases and J 4 bases, leaving 11 bases between the germline ends. Looking up the rest from reference TRBV5-1 and TRBJ1-4 gives the full variable domain: KAGVTQTPRYLIKTRGQQVTLSCSPISGHRSVSWYQQTPGQGLQFLFEYFSETQRNKGNFPGRFSGRQFSNSRSEMNVSTLELGDSALYLCASSADSYNEKLFFGSGTQLSVL.

This chain links TRBV5-6 with TRBJ2-3, with TRBD1 as a possible D gene (5 bases). Per the germline V gene, CDR1 is SGHDT and CDR2 is YYEEEE. This CDR3 spans 16 amino acids. V was clipped by 2 bases and J by 0 bases, with 13 bases between them. The CDR3 DNA sequence: TGTGCCAGCAGCTTTTACCAGGGATGGAGCACAGATACGCAGTATTTT. Residues: CASSFYQGWSTDTQYF.

The chain couples TRBV6-1 to TRBJ1-3; D is undetermined. CDR3 length equals 16 residues. The V and J ends lost 4 bases and 1 base respectively, with 14 bases between them. CDR1 and CDR2 from the germline V gene are MNHNS and SASEGT. The CDR3 spells CASSGGRQISGNTIYF. The CDR3 DNA follows: TGTGCCAGCAGTGGTGGCAGGCAAATTTCTGGAAACACCATATATTTT.

V is TRBV2 and J is TRBJ1-2; D remains unclear. Trimming took off 2 bases at V and 7 bases at J, with 11 bases between the two ends. Germline-derived CDR1 and CDR2 are SNHLY and FYNNEI. The CDR3 extends over 13 amino acids. In DNA, the CDR3 is TGTGCCAGCAGTGAAAGGACTACGAGTGGCTACACCTTC. Protein product: CASSERTTSGYTF.

The chain couples TRBV10-3 to TRBJ2-2, with D possibly being TRBD2 (6 bases). The CDR3 totals 15 residues. V was pared by 3 bases and J by 4 bases, with 12 bases between. CDR1 and CDR2 from the germline V gene are ENHRY and SYGVKD. This CDR3 is CAISEIRGGTGELFF. CDR3 nucleotide sequence: TGTGCCATCAGTGAAATAAGGGGAGGCACCGGGGAGCTGTTTTTT.

The chain combines TRBV7-2 with TRBJ1-2; the D gene is possibly TRBD1 (5 bases). In germline, CDR1 is SGHTA, CDR2 FQGNSA. The V end was cut by 5 bases, the J end by 7 bases, with 17 bases between. The CDR3 consists of 14 residues. The CDR3 region is CASSPPWGEGGYTF. The DNA for the CDR3 is TGTGCCAGCAGCCCCCCGTGGGGGGAAGGTGGCTACACCTTC.

This chain joins TRBV28 and TRBJ1-2, with 8 bases aligning to TRBD1. This CDR3 has 17 amino acids. V shed 7 bases, J shed 6 bases, and the junction held 19 bases outside the gene matches. Germline loops: CDR1 MDHEN, CDR2 SYDVKM. The CDR3 sequence is CASTSTPRDRQRDGYTF. Written as DNA, the CDR3 is TGTGCCAGCACCTCCACCCCACGGGACAGGCAAAGAGATGGCTACACCTTC.

This chain uses TRBV30 with TRBJ2-3; 8 nucleotides align to TRBD2. Trimming at V came to 1 base and at J to 5 bases, leaving 5 bases not matched to a gene. CDR3 size: 14 residues. Germline lookup yields CDR1 GTSNPN and CDR2 SVGIG (reference sequence). CDR3 in DNA: TGTGCCTGGAGTGAAGCGGGAGACGGAGATACGCAGTATTTT. This codes for CAWSEAGDGDTQYF.

The V call is TRBV6-5, the J call TRBJ2-6, with D possibly being TRBD1 (5 bases). Germline CDR1 MNHEY, CDR2 SVGAGI. The CDR3 runs 15 residues. The V gene lost 6 bases and the J gene lost 0 bases, with 9 bases spanning the gap. CDR3 DNA: TGTGCCAGCAGGTCCGACAGCTCTGGGGCCAACGTCCTGACTTTC. Translating it yields CASRSDSSGANVLTF.

This chain uses TRBV5-1 with TRBJ1-4; D unresolved. This CDR3 spans 13 amino acids. Germline V lookup: CDR1 SGHRS, CDR2 YFSETQ. Trimming cost V 4 bases and J 5 bases, with 9 bases left between them. CDR3 DNA: TGCGCCAGCAGCCGGGAGGAGAATGAAAAACTGTTTTTT. Translated: CASSREENEKLFF.

This clone has a single count. V and J are TRBV6-6 and TRBJ1-3, with D unresolved. CDR1 and CDR2 (germline): MNHNY, SVGAGI (reference sequence). This CDR3 spans 14 amino acids. V gave up 6 bases and J gave up 0 bases, with 9 bases separating them. The DNA for the CDR3 is TGTGCCAGCAGAAGCAGGAACTCTGGAAACACCATATATTTT. Protein product: CASRSRNSGNTIYF.

This chain uses TRBV12-5 with TRBJ2-3, with a possible D match to TRBD1 (5 bases). This CDR3 contains 14 residues. The ends were cut back, 5 bases at V and 3 bases at J, with 12 bases in the middle. Germline lookup yields CDR1 LGHNT and CDR2 FRNRAP. The CDR3 protein is CASGPGGATDTQYF. CDR3 nucleotides: TGTGCTAGTGGTCCCGGTGGGGCAACAGATACGCAGTATTTT. The full variable domain, in which reference TRBV12-5 and TRBJ2-3 provide the parts outside the CDR3, is DARVTQTPRHKVTEMGQEVTMRCQPILGHNTVFWYRQTMMQGLELLAYFRNRAPLDDSGMPKDRFSAEMPDATLATLKIQPSEPRDSAVYFCASGPGGATDTQYFGPGTRLTVL.